Below are 10 T cell receptor beta chains sequenced from a single sample in a study of blood T cell repertoires in COVID-19 (dated by TCRdb to 2020 to 2022). The method behind the library was the immunoSEQ multiplex PCR assay. TCRdb stores this immuneACCESS table with in-frame sequences only. Part of the clones is absent; in the studies checked, under half of the shortfall reflects unresolved V genes, and no reason is known for the rest. The sample table holds 380,000 or so clones, of which approximately 88% were seen once. The ten largest clones capture 1.2% of the sample. What was sequenced was peripheral blood. These receptors originate from a man aged 40-49 years with acute or convalescent COVID-19.

The chain employs TRBV14 and TRBJ1-1; D uncertain. The CDR3 covers 14 residues. Deletions cut 0 bases from V and 11 bases from J, with 16 bases between. Per germline, CDR1 SGHDN and CDR2 FVKESK. CDR3 sequence: CASSQDLMGHKAFF. The CDR3, as DNA: TGTGCCAGCAGCCAAGATCTTATGGGCCACAAGGCTTTCTTT.

The gene calls are TRBV6-5 and TRBJ1-1; 8 bases are a match to TRBD1. J gave up 6 bases and V 6 bases, and 6 bases lay outside the gene matches. The germline CDR1 and CDR2 sequences are MNHEY and SVGAGI. The CDR3 has 13 residues. In DNA, the CDR3 is TGTGCCAGCAGGGCGACAGGGGACTCTGAAGCTTTCTTT. This sequence encodes CASRATGDSEAFF.

This sequence joins TRBV27 and TRBJ2-1; 9 bases line up with TRBD1. Germline V gives CDR1 MNHEY, CDR2 SMNVEV (reference sequence). Germline trimming cut 8 bases from V and 7 bases from J; bases unmatched to any gene: 12. The CDR3 contains 15 residues. The CDR3: CASGTGGAEGNEQFF. The CDR3 DNA sequence: TGTGCCAGCGGAACAGGGGGCGCGGAGGGTAATGAGCAGTTCTTC.

The chain uses TRBV5-6 and TRBJ1-1; D gene unclear. Germline V gene sequence: CDR1 SGHDT, CDR2 YYEEEE. V lost 3 bases and J lost 1, with 7 bases in between. This CDR3 comprises 13 residues. This CDR3 is CASSYEQNTEAFF. The DNA of the CDR3 is TGTGCCAGCAGCTACGAACAGAACACTGAAGCTTTCTTT.

The count of this clone is one. V is TRBV28 and J is TRBJ2-1; a possible D gene is TRBD2 (6 bases). Trimming cost V 5 bases and J 0 bases, with 11 bases left between them. This CDR3 is 15 amino acids long. The germline V gene encodes CDR1 MDHEN and CDR2 SYDVKM. The CDR3 spells CASSRGGTSYNEQFF. CDR3 in DNA: TGTGCCAGCAGTAGGGGCGGGACCTCCTACAATGAGCAGTTCTTC.

About this clone: The sample carries other DNA sequences with the same CDR3. This chain links TRBV28 with TRBJ1-1; D not certain. V lost 3 bases, J lost 4 bases, and 9 bases lay in between. The CDR3 has 13 residues. Germline V gene data show CDR1 as MDHEN and CDR2 as SYDVKM. CDR3 DNA sequence: TGTGCCAGCAGTTTGGGAGGAGGCACTGAAGCTTTCTTT. Its protein product is CASSLGGGTEAFF.

This clone has only one observation. V gene TRBV2 combines with J gene TRBJ2-7; tentatively, D is TRBD2 (5 bases). CDR3 length: 14 amino acids. Germline CDR1 and CDR2: SNHLY and FYNNEI. V was pared by 5 bases and J by 2 bases, with 13 bases between. CDR3 amino acids: CASSTIGLPYEQYF. The CDR3, as DNA: TGTGCCAGCAGTACAATTGGACTTCCCTACGAGCAGTACTTC.

The gene calls are TRBV27 and TRBJ1-3; D is undetermined. The CDR3 runs to 15 residues. Germline loops: CDR1 MNHEY, CDR2 SMNVEV (reference sequence). Trimming pared 7 bases from V and 3 bases from J, leaving 16 bases between. This chain's CDR3 is CASMSGVGFGNTIYF. For the CDR3, the DNA is TGTGCCAGCATGTCGGGTGTTGGGTTTGGAAACACCATATATTTT.

V usage is TRBV6-5 and J usage is TRBJ1-2; TRBD1 aligns across 9 bases. CDR1 is MNHEY and CDR2 is SVGAGI in the germline V gene. V lost 6 bases, J lost 1 base, and 3 bases stayed unmatched. CDR3 size: 14 residues. CDR3 amino acids: CASRGQGGNYGYTF. In nucleotides, the CDR3 is TGTGCCAGCAGGGGACAGGGTGGTAACTATGGCTACACCTTC.

The genes are TRBV18 and TRBJ2-2; 7 positions agree with TRBD2. The germline gives CDR1 KGHSH, CDR2 LQKENI. The CDR3 spans 15 residues. The trim removed 3 bases at V and 2 bases at J, leaving 3 bases unmatched. CDR3 sequence: CASSPPGLNTGELFF. The CDR3 region has the DNA TGTGCCAGCTCACCGCCGGGACTAAACACCGGGGAGCTGTTTTTT.